This T cell receptor (beta chain) was documented in a study of T cells in localized non-small cell lung cancer (dated by TCRdb to about 2020). About the study as a whole: Comparing tumors with uninvolved tumor-adjacent lungs, the study looked at the T cell repertoires of 236 patients with early-stage NSCLC. A mean age of around 66 years was recorded for the NSCLC patients, of whom around 140 were male and 95 to 110 were female. The cohort consisted of 236 treatment-naive NSCLC patients whose localized lung tumors had been resected. The paper as a whole reports these results and caveats: Because the study design was exploratory, TCR variables were selected using unadjusted p-values without false-discovery rate correction. Higher T cell density in blood was associated with longer overall survival, whereas higher clonality in adjacent lung was associated with shorter survival. Uninvolved tumor-adjacent lung showed the highest T cell clonality, higher than tumor, which suggests more focused antigenic responses in the uninvolved tumor-adjacent lung. Because multi-region tumor sequencing was not performed, intratumor heterogeneity could not be ruled out. A median of around 57 of the top 100 tumor clones turned up in the paired uninvolved adjacent lung, and approximately 30 of those clones also ranked among the top 100 of that same adjacent lung.

At diagnosis, tumor, uninvolved tumor-adjacent lung and peripheral blood were collected and then preserved as a mix of FFPE and fresh-frozen material. For TCR repertoire profiling, blood samples were analyzed as peripheral blood mononuclear cells. The CDR3 runs 15 residues from the cysteine to the phenylalanine. Kept here is only the CDR3 DNA, which spans 45 bases and is read in frame from base 1. The germline V gene sets CDR1 to SGHVS and CDR2 to FNYEAQ. V drops 7 bases and J drops 0 bases, leaving 15 bases in between. As concerns this clone: This receptor's antigen is unknown. The sample holds no much larger clone one base away, and base qualities are not on file.

The immunoSEQ Assay was used to sequence TCR beta CDR3 regions from DNA. The original pipeline was this. To compute T cell density, TCR beta template counts were normalized to usable DNA, which was estimated by amplifying housekeeping genes. Richness was estimated with the preseqR package, extrapolating to 400,000 templates for PBMC samples and 120,000 templates for tissue samples. Clonality was defined by subtracting Pielou's evenness from one. Tissue-enriched TCRs were identified by differential abundance testing using productive amino-acid clonotypes, minimum total count 5 and alpha 0.1. The Jaccard Index and the Morisita Overlap Index were used to measure repertoire overlap between compartments. GLIPH grouped TCR beta CDR3s together with public tetramer-defined viral CDR3s, and a viral motif had to include at least three viral sequences and also show V-gene enrichment. The source is immuneACCESS, and TCRdb retained only in-frame sequences with V and J called. Part of the clones is not carried over; for the studies checked, unresolved V genes explain less than half of this, and the remainder is unexplained. That table is the source of V, J and clone size, and D and trimming were worked out from the DNA. This sample comprises about 53,000 clones, over 80% of them detected only once. The top ten clonotypes cover approximately 18% of the sample.

The specimen comprised peripheral blood mononuclear cells, sampled before any cancer treatment. This sequence was found in a man aged 40 to 69 with stage III lung adenocarcinoma. The chain employs TRBV7-6 and TRBJ1-1, with the D gene not clear enough to name. The CDR3 amino acid sequence is: CASTGIPALNTEAFF. Here is the DNA: TGTGCCAGCACCGGGATCCCGGCACTGAACACTGAAGCTTTCTTT.